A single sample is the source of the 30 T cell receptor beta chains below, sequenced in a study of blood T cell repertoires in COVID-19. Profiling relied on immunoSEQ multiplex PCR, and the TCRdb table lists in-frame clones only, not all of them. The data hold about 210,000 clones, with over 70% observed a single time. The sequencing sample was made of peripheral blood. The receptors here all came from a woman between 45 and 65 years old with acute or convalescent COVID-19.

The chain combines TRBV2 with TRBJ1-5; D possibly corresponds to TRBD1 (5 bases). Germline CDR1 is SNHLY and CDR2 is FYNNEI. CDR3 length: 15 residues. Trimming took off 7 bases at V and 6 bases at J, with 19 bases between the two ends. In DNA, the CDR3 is TGTGCCAGCAAAAGGGGCGCAGGAAGATCTCAGCCCCAGCATTTT. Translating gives CASKRGAGRSQPQHF.

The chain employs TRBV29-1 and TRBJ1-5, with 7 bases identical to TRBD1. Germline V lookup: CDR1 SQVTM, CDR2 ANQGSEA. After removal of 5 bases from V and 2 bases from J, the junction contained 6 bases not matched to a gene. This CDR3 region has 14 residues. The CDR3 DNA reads TGCAGCGTTCAACAGGGGACCGGCAATCAGCCCCAGCATTTT. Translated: CSVQQGTGNQPQHF.

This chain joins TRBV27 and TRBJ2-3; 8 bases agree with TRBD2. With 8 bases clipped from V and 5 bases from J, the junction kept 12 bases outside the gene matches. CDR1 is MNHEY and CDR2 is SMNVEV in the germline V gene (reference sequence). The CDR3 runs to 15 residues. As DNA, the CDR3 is TGTGCCAGCGCAGTTTATACCAGCGGGGGAGATACGCAGTATTTT. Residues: CASAVYTSGGDTQYF.

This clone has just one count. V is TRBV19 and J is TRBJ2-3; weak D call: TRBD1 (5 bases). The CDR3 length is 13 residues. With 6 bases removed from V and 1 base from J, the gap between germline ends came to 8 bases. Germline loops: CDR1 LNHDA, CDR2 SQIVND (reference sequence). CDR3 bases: TGTGCCAGTAGGGTACAGGGCACAGATACGCAGTATTTT. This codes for CASRVQGTDTQYF.

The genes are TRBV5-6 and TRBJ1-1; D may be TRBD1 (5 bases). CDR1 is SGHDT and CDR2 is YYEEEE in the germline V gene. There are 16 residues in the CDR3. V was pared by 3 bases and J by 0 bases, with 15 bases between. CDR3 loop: CASSSLGGVMNTEAFF. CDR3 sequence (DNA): TGTGCCAGCAGCTCCCTGGGAGGGGTCATGAACACTGAAGCTTTCTTT.

The DNA for the CDR3 is TGTGCCAGCAGTGAAGTGGCAGGGAGGTCCTACGAGCAGTACTTC. Translation gives CASSEVAGRSYEQYF. The chain uses TRBV6-1 and TRBJ2-7; D perhaps matches TRBD2 (6 bases). Deletions cut 1 base from V and 1 base from J, with 11 bases between. The CDR3 runs 15 residues. Germline-derived CDR1 and CDR2 are MNHNS and SASEGT.

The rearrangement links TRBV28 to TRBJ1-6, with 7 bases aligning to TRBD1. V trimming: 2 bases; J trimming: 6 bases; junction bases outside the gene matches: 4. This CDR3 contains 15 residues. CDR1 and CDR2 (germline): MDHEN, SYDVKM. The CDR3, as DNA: TGTGCCAGCAGTTTAAGTCACAGGGGTAATTCACCCCTCCACTTT. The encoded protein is CASSLSHRGNSPLHF. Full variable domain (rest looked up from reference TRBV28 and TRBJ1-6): DVKVTQSSRYLVKRTGEKVFLECVQDMDHENMFWYRQDPGLGLRLIYFSYDVKMKEKGDIPEGYSVSREKKERFSLILESASTNQTSMYLCASSLSHRGNSPLHFGNGTRLTVT.

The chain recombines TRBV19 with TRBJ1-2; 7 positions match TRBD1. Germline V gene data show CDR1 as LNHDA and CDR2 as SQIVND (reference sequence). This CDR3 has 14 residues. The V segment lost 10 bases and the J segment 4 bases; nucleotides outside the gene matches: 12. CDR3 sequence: CATRQGSGIYGYTF. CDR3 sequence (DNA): TGTGCCACTCGACAGGGCTCCGGCATCTATGGCTACACCTTC.

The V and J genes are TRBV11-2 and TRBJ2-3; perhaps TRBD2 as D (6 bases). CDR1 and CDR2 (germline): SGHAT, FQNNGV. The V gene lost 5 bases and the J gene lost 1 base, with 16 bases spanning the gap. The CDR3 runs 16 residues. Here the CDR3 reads CASSPPREARTDTQYF. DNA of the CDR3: TGTGCCAGCAGCCCCCCGAGGGAGGCACGCACAGATACGCAGTATTTT.

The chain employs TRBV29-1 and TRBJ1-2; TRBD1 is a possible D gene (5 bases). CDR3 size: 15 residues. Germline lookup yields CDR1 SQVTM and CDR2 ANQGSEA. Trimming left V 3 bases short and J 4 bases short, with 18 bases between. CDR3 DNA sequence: TGCAGCGTTGACCCGCCGGGGGGAAAACTCTATGGCTACACCTTC. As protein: CSVDPPGGKLYGYTF.

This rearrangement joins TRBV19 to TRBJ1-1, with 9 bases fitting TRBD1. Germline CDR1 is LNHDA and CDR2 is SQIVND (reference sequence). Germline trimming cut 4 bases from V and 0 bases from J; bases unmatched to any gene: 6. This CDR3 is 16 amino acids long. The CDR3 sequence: CASSTLDRGMNTEAFF. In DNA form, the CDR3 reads TGTGCCAGTAGTACCCTCGACAGGGGGATGAACACTGAAGCTTTCTTT.

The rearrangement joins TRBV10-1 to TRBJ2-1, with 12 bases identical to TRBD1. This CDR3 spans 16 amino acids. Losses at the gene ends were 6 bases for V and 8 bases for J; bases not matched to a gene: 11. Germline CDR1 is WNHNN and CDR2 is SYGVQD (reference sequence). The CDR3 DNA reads TGCGCCAGCAGAGCTCAACCGGGACAGGGGGCAGATGAGCAGTTCTTC. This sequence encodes CASRAQPGQGADEQFF.

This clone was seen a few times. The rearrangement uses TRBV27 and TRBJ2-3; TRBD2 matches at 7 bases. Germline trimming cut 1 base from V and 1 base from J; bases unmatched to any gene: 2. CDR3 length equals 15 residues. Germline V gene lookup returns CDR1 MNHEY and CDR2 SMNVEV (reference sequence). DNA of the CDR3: TGTGCCAGCAGTTTATGGGAGGGAGGCACAGATACGCAGTATTTT. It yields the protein CASSLWEGGTDTQYF.

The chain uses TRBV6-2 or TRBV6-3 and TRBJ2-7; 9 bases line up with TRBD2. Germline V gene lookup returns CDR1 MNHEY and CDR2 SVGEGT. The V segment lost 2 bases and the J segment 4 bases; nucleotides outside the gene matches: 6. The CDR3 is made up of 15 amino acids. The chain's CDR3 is CASSYGTSTGYEQYF. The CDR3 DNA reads TGTGCCAGCAGTTACGGGACTAGCACCGGTTACGAGCAGTACTTC.

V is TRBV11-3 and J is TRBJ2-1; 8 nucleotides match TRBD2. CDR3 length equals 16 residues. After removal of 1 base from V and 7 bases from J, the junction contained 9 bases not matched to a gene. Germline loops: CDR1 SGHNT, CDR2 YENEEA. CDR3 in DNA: TGTGCCAGCAGCTTAGGGGCTAGCGGGCTGTGGAATGAGCAGTTCTTC. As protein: CASSLGASGLWNEQFF.

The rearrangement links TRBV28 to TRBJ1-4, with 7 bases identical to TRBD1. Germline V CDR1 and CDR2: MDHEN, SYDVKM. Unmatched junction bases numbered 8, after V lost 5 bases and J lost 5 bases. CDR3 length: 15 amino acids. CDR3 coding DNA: TGTGCCAGCAGTCTAAGGGACAGCTACAATGAAAAACTGTTTTTT. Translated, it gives CASSLRDSYNEKLFF.

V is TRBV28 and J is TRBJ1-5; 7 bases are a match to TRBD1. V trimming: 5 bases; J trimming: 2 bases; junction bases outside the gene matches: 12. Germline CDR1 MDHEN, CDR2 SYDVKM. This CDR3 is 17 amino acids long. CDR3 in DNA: TGTGCCAGCAGTCCCCGTACGACAGGGATCGGCAATCAGCCCCAGCATTTT. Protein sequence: CASSPRTTGIGNQPQHF.

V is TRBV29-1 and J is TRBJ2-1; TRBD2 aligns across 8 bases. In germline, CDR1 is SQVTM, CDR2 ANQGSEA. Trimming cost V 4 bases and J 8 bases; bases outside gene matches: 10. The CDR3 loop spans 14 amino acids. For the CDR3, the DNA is TGCAGCGTTGTTTACCTAGCGGGTATCGATGAGCAGTTCTTC. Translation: CSVVYLAGIDEQFF.

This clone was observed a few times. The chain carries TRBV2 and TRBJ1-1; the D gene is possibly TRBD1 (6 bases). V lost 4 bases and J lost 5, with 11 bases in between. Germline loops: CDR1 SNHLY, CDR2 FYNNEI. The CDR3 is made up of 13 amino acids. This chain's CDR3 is CASSVSGETEAFF. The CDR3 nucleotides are TGTGCCAGCAGTGTTTCAGGGGAGACTGAAGCTTTCTTT.

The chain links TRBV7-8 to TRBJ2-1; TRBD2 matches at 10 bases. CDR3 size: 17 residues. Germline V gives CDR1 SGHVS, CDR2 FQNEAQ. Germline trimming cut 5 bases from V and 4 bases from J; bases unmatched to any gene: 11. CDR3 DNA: TGTGCCAGCAGCACGAGGACACTAGCGGGATTATACAATGAGCAGTTCTTC. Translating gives CASSTRTLAGLYNEQFF.

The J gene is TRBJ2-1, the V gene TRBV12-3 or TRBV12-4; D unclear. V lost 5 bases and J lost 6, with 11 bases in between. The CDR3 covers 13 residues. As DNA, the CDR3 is TGTGCCAGCAGTCCTGAAATGGCCAATGAGCAGTTCTTC. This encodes CASSPEMANEQFF.

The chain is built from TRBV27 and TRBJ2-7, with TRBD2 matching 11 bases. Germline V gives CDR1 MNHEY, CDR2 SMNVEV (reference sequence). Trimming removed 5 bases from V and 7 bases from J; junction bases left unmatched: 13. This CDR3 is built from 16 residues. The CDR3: CASSLLAGGGLGEQYF. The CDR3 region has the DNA TGTGCCAGCAGTCTTCTAGCGGGAGGAGGGTTGGGGGAGCAGTACTTC.

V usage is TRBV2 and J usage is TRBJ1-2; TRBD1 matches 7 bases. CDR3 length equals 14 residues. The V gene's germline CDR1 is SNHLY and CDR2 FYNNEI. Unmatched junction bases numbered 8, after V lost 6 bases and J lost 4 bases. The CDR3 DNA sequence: TGTGCCAGCAGGGCTGACAGGGTGGGCTATGGCTACACCTTC. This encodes CASRADRVGYGYTF.

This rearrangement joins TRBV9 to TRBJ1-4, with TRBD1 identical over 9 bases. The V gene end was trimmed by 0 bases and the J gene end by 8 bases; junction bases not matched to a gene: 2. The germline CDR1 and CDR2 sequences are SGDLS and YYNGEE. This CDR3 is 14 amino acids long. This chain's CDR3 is CASSVGDREEKLFF. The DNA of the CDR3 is TGTGCCAGCAGCGTAGGGGACAGGGAGGAAAAACTGTTTTTT.

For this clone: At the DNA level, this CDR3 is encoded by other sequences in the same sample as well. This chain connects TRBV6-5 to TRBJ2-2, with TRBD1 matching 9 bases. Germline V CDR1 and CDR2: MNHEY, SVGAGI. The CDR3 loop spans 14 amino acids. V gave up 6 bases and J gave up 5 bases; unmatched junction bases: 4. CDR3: CASRDRGGTGELFF. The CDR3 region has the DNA TGTGCCAGCAGGGACAGGGGTGGGACCGGGGAGCTGTTTTTT.

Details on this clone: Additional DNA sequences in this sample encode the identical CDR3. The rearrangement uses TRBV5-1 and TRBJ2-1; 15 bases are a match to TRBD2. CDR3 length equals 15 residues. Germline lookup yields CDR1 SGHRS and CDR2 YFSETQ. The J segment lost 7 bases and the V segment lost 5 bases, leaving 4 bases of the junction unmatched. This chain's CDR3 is CASSLGLAGGNEQFF. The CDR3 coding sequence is TGCGCCAGCAGTCTTGGACTAGCGGGAGGGAATGAGCAGTTCTTC. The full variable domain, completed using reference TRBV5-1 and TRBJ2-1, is KAGVTQTPRYLIKTRGQQVTLSCSPISGHRSVSWYQQTPGQGLQFLFEYFSETQRNKGNFPGRFSGRQFSNSRSEMNVSTLELGDSALYLCASSLGLAGGNEQFFGPGTRLTVL.

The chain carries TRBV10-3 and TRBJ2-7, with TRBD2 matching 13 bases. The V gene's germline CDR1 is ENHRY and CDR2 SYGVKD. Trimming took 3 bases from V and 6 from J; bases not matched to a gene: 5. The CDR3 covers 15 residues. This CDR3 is CAISDATSGRGEQYF. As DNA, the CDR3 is TGTGCCATCAGTGATGCAACTAGCGGGAGGGGCGAGCAGTACTTC.

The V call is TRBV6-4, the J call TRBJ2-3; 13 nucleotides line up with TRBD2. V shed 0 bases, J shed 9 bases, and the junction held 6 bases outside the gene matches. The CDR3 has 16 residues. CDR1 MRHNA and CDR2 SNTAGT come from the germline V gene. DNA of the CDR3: TGTGCCAGCAGTGACTCCGGACTAGCGGGAGTGGGAACGCAGTATTTT. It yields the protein CASSDSGLAGVGTQYF.

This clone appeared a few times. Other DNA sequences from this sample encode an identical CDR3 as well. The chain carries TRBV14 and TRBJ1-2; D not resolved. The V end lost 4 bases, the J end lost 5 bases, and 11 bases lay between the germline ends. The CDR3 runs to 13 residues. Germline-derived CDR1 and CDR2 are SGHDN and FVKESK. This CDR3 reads CASSPGYRYGYTF. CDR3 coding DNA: TGTGCCAGCAGCCCGGGATATCGTTATGGCTACACCTTC.

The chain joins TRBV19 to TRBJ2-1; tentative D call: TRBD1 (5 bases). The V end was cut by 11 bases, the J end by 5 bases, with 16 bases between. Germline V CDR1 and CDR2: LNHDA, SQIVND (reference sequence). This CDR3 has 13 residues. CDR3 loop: CASRRGPNNEQFF. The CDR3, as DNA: TGTGCCTCCAGAAGGGGTCCAAACAATGAGCAGTTCTTC.